This T cell receptor (beta chain) was sequenced during a study of OX40 agonist ivuxolimab in advanced cancers. Overall study context: Ivuxolimab, which patients received intravenously every 2 weeks, was dosed at 0.01 to 10 mg/kg. Patients enrolled in dose escalation were diagnosed with hepatocellular carcinoma, melanoma, renal cell or head and neck cancer. Males comprised over 80% of the group, whose mean age was around 62 years (range roughly 20 to 85). General observations from the study: Clonal expansion from baseline to week 6 occurred in both CD4+ and CD8+ T cells.

As regards this clone: Its matching antigen is unknown.

Unmatched junction bases numbered 6, after V lost 5 bases and J lost 3 bases. This CDR3 comprises 14 residues. The V gene's germline CDR1 is SGHRS and CDR2 YFSETQ. Assay: immunoSEQ multiplex PCR; the TCRdb copy retains only in-frame clones and omits some. The table shows 35,000 or so clones, with about 80% occurring only once. The chain carries TRBV5-1 and TRBJ2-7, with 9 bases that match TRBD1. This specimen consisted of CD4+ or CD8+ T cells sorted from blood, obtained in a trial of the OX40 agonist ivuxolimab. This TCR came from an adult with an advanced solid tumor such as melanoma, head and neck, liver or kidney cancer. The CDR3 nucleotides read TGCGCCAGCAGTTCGGACAGGGGAAGCTACGAGCAGTACTTC. Amino acid sequence: CASSSDRGSYEQYF.